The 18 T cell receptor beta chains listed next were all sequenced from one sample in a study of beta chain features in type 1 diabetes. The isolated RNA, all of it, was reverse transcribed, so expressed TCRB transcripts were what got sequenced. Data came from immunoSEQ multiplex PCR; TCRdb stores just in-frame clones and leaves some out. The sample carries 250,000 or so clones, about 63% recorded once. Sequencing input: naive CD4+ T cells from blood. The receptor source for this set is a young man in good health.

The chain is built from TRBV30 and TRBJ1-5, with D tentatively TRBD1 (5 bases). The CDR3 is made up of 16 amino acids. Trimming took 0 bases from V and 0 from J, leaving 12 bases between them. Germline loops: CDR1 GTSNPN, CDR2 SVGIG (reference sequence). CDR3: CAWSVLLGDSNQPQHF. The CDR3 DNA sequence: TGTGCCTGGAGTGTACTTTTGGGGGATAGCAATCAGCCCCAGCATTTT. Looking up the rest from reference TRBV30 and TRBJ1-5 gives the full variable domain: SQTIHQWPATLVQPVGSPLSLECTVEGTSNPNLYWYRQAAGRGLQLLFYSVGIGQISSEVPQNLSASRPQDRQFILSSKKLLLSDSGFYLCAWSVLLGDSNQPQHFGDGTRLSIL.

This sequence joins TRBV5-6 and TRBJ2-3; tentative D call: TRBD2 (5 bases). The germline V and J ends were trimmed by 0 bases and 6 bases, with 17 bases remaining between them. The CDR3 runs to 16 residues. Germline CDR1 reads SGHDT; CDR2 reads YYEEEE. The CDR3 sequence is CASSLGSVYRGDTQYF. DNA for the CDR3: TGTGCCAGCAGCTTGGGATCGGTATACCGCGGGGATACGCAGTATTTT.

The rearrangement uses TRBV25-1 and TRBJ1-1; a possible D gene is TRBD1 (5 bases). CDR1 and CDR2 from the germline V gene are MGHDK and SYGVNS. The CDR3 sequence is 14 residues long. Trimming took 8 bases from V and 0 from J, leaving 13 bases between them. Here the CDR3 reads CASLDTSLNTEAFF. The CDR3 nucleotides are TGTGCCAGCCTGGACACCTCCTTGAACACTGAAGCTTTCTTT.

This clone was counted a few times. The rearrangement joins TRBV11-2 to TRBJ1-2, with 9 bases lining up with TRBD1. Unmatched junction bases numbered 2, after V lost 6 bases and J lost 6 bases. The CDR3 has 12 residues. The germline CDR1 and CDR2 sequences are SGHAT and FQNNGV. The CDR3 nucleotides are TGTGCCAGCAGTCGGACAGGGGATGGCTACACCTTC. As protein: CASSRTGDGYTF. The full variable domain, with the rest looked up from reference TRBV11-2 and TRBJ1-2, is EAGVAQSPRYKIIEKRQSVAFWCNPISGHATLYWYQQILGQGPKLLIQFQNNGVVDDSQLPKDRFSAERLKGVDSTLKIQPAKLEDSAVYLCASSRTGDGYTFGSGTRLTVV.

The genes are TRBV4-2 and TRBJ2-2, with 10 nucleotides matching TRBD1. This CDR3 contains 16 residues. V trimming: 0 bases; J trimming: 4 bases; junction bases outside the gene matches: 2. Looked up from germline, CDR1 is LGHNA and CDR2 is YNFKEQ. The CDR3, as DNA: TGTGCCAGCAGCCAAGATGGGACAGGGGTCACCGGGGAGCTGTTTTTT. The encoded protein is CASSQDGTGVTGELFF.

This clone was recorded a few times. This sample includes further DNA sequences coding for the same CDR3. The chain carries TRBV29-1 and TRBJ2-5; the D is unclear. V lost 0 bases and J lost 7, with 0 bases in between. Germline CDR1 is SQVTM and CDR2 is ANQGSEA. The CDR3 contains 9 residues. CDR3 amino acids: CSVEETQYF. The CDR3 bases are TGCAGCGTTGAAGAGACCCAGTACTTC.

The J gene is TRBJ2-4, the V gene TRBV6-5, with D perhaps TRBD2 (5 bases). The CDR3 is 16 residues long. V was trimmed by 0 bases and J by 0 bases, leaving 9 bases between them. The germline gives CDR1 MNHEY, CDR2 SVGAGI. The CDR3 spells CASSYSPTRAKNIQYF. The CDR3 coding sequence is TGTGCCAGCAGTTACTCTCCTACTAGAGCCAAAAACATTCAGTACTTC.

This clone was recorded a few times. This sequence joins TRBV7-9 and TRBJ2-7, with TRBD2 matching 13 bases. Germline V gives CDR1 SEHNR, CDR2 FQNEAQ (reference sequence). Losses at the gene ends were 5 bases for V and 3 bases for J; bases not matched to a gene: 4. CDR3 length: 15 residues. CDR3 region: CASSGLAGEFYEQYF. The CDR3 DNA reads TGTGCCAGCAGCGGACTAGCGGGGGAGTTCTACGAGCAGTACTTC. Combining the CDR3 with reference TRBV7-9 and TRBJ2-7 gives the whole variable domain DTGVSQNPRHKITKRGQNVTFRCDPISEHNRLYWYRQTLGQGPEFLTYFQNEAQLEKSRLLSDRFSAERPKGSFSTLEIQRTEQGDSAMYLCASSGLAGEFYEQYFGPGTRLTVT.

The CDR3 is CASSGAGAYEQYF. The CDR3 DNA sequence: TGTGCCAGCAGTGGGGCAGGGGCCTACGAGCAGTACTTC. The V gene is TRBV25-1, the J gene TRBJ2-7, with D possibly being TRBD1 (6 bases). The ends were cut back, 4 bases at V and 2 bases at J, with 9 bases in the middle. CDR3 length equals 13 residues. Germline CDR1 MGHDK, CDR2 SYGVNS.

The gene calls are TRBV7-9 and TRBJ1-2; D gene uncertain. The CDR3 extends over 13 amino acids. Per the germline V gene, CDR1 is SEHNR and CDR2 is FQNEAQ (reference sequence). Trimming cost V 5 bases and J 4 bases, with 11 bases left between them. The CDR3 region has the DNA TGTGCCAGCAGCCCTAACCAGGCCTATGGCTACACCTTC. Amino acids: CASSPNQAYGYTF.

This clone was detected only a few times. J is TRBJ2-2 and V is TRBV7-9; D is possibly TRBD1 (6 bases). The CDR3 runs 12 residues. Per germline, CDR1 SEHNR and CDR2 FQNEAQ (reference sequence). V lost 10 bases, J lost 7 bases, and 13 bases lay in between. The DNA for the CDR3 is TGTGCCACAGGGGCCGAGTTCGGGGAGCTGTTTTTT. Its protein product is CATGAEFGELFF.

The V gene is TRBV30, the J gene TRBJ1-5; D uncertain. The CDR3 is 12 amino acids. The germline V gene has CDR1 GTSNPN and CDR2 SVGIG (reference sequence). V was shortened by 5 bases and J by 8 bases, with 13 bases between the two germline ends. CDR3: CAWQASGKPQHF. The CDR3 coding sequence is TGTGCCTGGCAAGCCAGTGGCAAGCCCCAGCATTTT.

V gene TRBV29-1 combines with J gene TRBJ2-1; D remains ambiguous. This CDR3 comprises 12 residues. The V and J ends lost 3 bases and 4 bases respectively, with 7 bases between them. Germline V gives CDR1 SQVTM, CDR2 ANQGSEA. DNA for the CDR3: TGCAGCGTTGATAAAGGGTACAATGAGCAGTTCTTC. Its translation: CSVDKGYNEQFF.

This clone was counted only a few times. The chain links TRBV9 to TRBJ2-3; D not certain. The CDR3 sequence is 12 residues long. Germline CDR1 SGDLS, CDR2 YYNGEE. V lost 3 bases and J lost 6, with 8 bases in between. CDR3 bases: TGTGCCAGCAGCGAGCAGTTGGATACGCAGTATTTT. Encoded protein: CASSEQLDTQYF.

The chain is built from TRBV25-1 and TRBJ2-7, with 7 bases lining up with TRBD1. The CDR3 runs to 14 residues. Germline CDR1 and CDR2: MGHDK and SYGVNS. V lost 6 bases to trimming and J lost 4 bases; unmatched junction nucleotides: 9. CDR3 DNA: TGTGCCAGCAGCTCGACAGGGAGAGGTTACGAGCAGTACTTC. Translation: CASSSTGRGYEQYF.

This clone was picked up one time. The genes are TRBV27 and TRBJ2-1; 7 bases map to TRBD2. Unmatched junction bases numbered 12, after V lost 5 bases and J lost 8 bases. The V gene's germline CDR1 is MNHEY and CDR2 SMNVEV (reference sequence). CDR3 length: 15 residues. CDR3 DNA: TGTGCCAGCAGTCCTCCCCGGGAGGTTGGGGATGAGCAGTTCTTC. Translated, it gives CASSPPREVGDEQFF.

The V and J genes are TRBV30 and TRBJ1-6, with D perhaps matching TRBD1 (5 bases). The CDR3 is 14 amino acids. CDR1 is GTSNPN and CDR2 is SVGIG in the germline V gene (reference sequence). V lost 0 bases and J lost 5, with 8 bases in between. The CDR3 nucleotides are TGTGCCTGGAGTGTAGGGACCAATAATTCACCCCTCCACTTT. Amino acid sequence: CAWSVGTNNSPLHF.

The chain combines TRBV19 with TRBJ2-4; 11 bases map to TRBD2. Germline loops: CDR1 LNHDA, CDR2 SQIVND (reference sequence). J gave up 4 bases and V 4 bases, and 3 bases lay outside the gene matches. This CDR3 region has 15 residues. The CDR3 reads CASSRTSGPKNIQYF. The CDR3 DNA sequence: TGTGCCAGTAGTAGGACTAGCGGGCCGAAAAACATTCAGTACTTC.